Listed below are T cell receptor beta chains from one sample, sequenced in a study of neurological immune-mediated disorders. TCRdb analysed the 5' RACE reads with MiXCR anew, one entry per CDR3 protein. The table lists over 60,000 distinct CDR3 sequences, roughly 5% of them singletons. The sequencing sample was made of PBMCs. The source of these receptors is a woman aged 30 to 39 with multiple sclerosis. Each CDR3 is given with its conserved first and last residue. A D gene is named only where the DNA matches it firmly. The size field is filled for only some rows; it gives once, few, many or a size class.

size | length | J | D | V | CDR3 | DNA
many | 14 | TRBJ1-1 | . | TRBV12-3/TRBV12-4 | CASSLGTKNTEAFF | TGTGCCAGCAGTTTGGGAACCAAGAACACTGAAGCTTTCTTT
many | 15 | TRBJ1-5 | . | TRBV5-1 | CASSRTGMSNQPQHF | TGCGCCAGCAGCCGCACAGGGATGAGCAATCAGCCCCAGCATTTT
many | 17 | TRBJ2-7 | TRBD2 | TRBV3-1 | CASSQDYAGVPTYEQYF | TGTGCCAGCAGCCAAGATTACGCGGGGGTCCCAACCTACGAGCAGTACTTC
many | 15 | TRBJ2-1 | TRBD2 | TRBV20-1 | CSAPAGLAAYNEQFF | TGCAGTGCTCCGGCGGGGCTAGCGGCCTACAATGAGCAGTTCTTC
many | 13 | TRBJ1-2 | . | TRBV5-1 | CASSLQGADGYTF | TGCGCCAGCAGCTTACAGGGAGCGGATGGCTACACCTTC
few | 14 | TRBJ1-1 | TRBD1 | TRBV5-6 | CASSGTGGITEAFF | TGTGCCAGCAGCGGGACAGGGGGGATTACTGAAGCTTTCTTT
few | 13 | TRBJ2-7 | . | TRBV7-6 | CASSLALSYEQYF | TGTGCCAGCAGCTTAGCTCTGTCCTACGAGCAGTACTTC
many | 12 | TRBJ1-1 | . | TRBV25-1 | CASSEWGLKAFF | TGTGCCAGCAGTGAATGGGGACTTAAAGCTTTCTTT
many | 16 | TRBJ1-3 | . | TRBV3-1 | CASSQVGGSPGNTIYF | TGTGCCAGCAGCCAAGTAGGAGGCAGCCCTGGAAACACCATATATTTT
many | 14 | TRBJ1-1 | TRBD1 | TRBV10-3 | CAISDDRGTSEAFF | TGTGCCATCAGTGACGACAGGGGGACATCTGAAGCTTTCTTT
many | 13 | TRBJ2-5 | . | TRBV29-1 | CSVERSSYETQYF | TGCAGCGTTGAGAGGTCTAGCTACGAGACCCAGTACTTC
few | 14 | TRBJ1-1 | . | TRBV5-1 | CASSPWGMNTEAFF | TGCGCCAGCAGTCCATGGGGTATGAACACTGAAGCTTTCTTT
few | 16 | TRBJ2-7 | TRBD2 | TRBV12-3/TRBV12-4 | CASSFGGGGAVHEQYF | TGTGCCAGCAGTTTCGGTGGCGGGGGGGCCGTACACGAGCAGTACTTC
many | 16 | TRBJ2-7 | TRBD1 | TRBV7-9 | CASSVGSGTGTYEQYF | TGTGCCAGCAGCGTGGGGTCCGGGACAGGGACGTACGAGCAGTACTTC
many | 13 | TRBJ1-5 | . | TRBV7-9 | CASSLEGGQPQHF | TGTGCCAGCAGCTTAGAAGGGGGTCAGCCCCAGCATTTT
many | 15 | TRBJ2-7 | TRBD1 | TRBV5-1 | CASSLTGQGIDEQYF | TGCGCCAGCAGCTTGACGGGACAGGGGATCGACGAGCAGTACTTC
many | 15 | TRBJ2-7 | . | TRBV20-1 | CSARVGLASSYEQYF | TGCAGTGCTAGAGTCGGGCTAGCGTCTTCCTACGAGCAGTACTTC
many | 16 | TRBJ2-7 | . | TRBV5-1 | CASSLAAGQNSYEQYF | TGCGCCAGCAGCTTGGCCGCGGGGCAGAACTCCTACGAGCAGTACTTC
. | 18 | TRBJ2-1 | TRBD2 | TRBV20-1 | CSARWRTSAFSSYNEQFF | TGCAGTGCTAGATGGAGGACTAGCGCCTTCAGCTCCTACAATGAGCAGTTCTTC
few | 13 | TRBJ2-5 | . | TRBV20-1 | CSASRANQETQYF | TGCAGTGCTAGCCGGGCCAACCAAGAGACCCAGTACTTC
many | 13 | TRBJ2-3 | . | TRBV6-5 | CASSPGLTDTQYF | TGTGCCAGCAGTCCGGGGCTCACAGATACGCAGTATTTT
many | 15 | TRBJ2-3 | . | TRBV11-1 | CASSLNGQITDTQYF | TGTGCCAGCAGCTTAAACGGGCAGATCACAGATACGCAGTATTTT
many | 16 | TRBJ2-7 | TRBD2 | TRBV23-1 | CASSQSPRGGDHEQYF | TGCGCCAGCAGTCAATCCCCTCGGGGAGGGGACCACGAGCAGTACTTC
many | 14 | TRBJ1-1 | . | TRBV5-5 | CASSLTLVTAEAFF | TGTGCCAGCAGCTTGACCCTGGTGACCGCTGAAGCTTTCTTT
many | 12 | TRBJ2-5 | . | TRBV6-2/TRBV6-3 | CASSHGVETQYF | TGTGCCAGCAGTCACGGGGTAGAGACCCAGTACTTC
. | 12 | TRBJ1-1 | . | TRBV6-6 | CASGHTNTEAFF | TGTGCCAGCGGACACACGAACACTGAAGCTTTCTTT
. | 13 | TRBJ2-7 | . | TRBV13 | CASSLSGTYEQYF | TGTGCCAGCAGCTTATCCGGAACCTACGAGCAGTACTTC
. | 16 | TRBJ2-1 | TRBD2 | TRBV28 | CASRTPRTTSGVEQFF | TGTGCCAGCAGGACCCCCAGGACGACTAGCGGGGTTGAGCAGTTCTTC
many | 13 | TRBJ2-7 | TRBD2 | TRBV20-1 | CSARSSGNYEQYF | TGCAGTGCTAGGTCTAGCGGAAACTACGAGCAGTACTTC
. | 16 | TRBJ1-1 | . | TRBV3-1 | CASSQGLGASNTEAFF | TGTGCCAGCAGCCAAGGGTTAGGAGCGTCTAACACTGAAGCTTTCTTT
many | 14 | TRBJ2-3 | . | TRBV7-9 | CASSLGTRTDTQYF | TGTGCCAGCAGCTTAGGGACACGCACAGATACGCAGTATTTT
many | 16 | TRBJ1-2 | TRBD1 | TRBV3-1 | CASSQDVPDRGDGYTF | TGTGCCAGCAGCCAAGATGTCCCGGACAGGGGCGATGGCTACACCTTC
many | 15 | TRBJ1-6 | . | TRBV3-1 | CASSRRGSYNSPLNF | TGTGCCAGCAGCCGTCGGGGCTCCTATAATTCACCCCTCAACTTT
many | 14 | TRBJ2-7 | . | TRBV25-1 | CASSEPGNSYEQYF | TGTGCCAGCAGTGAACCAGGGAACTCCTACGAGCAGTACTTC
many | 13 | TRBJ1-4 | TRBD1 | TRBV29-1 | CSVEGTGTEKLFF | TGCAGCGTTGAGGGGACAGGGACCGAAAAACTGTTTTTT